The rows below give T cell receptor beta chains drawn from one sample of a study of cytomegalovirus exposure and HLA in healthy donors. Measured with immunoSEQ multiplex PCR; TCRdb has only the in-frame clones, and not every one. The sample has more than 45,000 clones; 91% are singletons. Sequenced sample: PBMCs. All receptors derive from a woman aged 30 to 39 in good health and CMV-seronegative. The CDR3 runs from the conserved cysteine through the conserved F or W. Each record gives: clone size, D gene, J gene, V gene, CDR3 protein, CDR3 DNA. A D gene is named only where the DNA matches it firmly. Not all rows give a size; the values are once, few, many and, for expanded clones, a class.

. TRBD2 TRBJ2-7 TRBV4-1 CASSPGLAGGEQYF TGCGCCAGCAGCCCGGGACTAGCGGGAGGAGAGCAGTACTTC
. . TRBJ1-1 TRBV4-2 CASSQMTSAIQNTEAFF TGTGCCAGCAGCCAAATGACATCCGCTATCCAGAACACTGAAGCTTTCTTT
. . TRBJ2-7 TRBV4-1 CASSQDEVRSYEQYF TGCGCCAGCAGCCAAGATGAGGTTCGCTCCTACGAGCAGTACTTC
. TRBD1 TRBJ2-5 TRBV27 CASSLSRTGGRETQYF TGTGCCAGCAGTTTATCCCGGACAGGGGGCCGGGAGACCCAGTACTTC
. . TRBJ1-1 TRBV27 CASSLYREESLGDEAFF TGTGCCAGCAGTTTATACAGGGAAGAATCGCTTGGGGATGAAGCTTTCTTT
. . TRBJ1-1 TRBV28 CASSFVNSMNTEAFF TGTGCCAGCAGTTTCGTAAACTCTATGAACACTGAAGCTTTCTTT
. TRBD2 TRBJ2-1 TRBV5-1 CASSVTSATEQFF TGCGCCAGCAGCGTAACTAGCGCCACCGAGCAGTTCTTC
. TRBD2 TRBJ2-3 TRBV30 CAWIAAGGTDTQYF TGTGCCTGGATAGCAGCGGGAGGCACAGATACGCAGTATTTT
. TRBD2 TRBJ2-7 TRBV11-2 CASRTPKSGRAGSGEQYF TGTGCCAGCAGAACCCCGAAGAGCGGGAGGGCCGGTAGTGGCGAGCAGTACTTC
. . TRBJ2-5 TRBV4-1 CASSRLLAETQYF TGCGCCAGCAGCCGCCTACTAGCCGAGACCCAGTACTTC
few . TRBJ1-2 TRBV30 CAWSGSYGYTF TGTGCCTGGAGTGGTAGCTATGGCTACACCTTC
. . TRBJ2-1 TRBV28 CASEPGSHNEQFF TGTGCCAGCGAGCCCGGGAGTCACAATGAGCAGTTCTTC
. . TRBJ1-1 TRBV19 CASSRTGRGTEAFF TGTGCCAGTAGTCGTACAGGGCGCGGCACTGAAGCTTTCTTT
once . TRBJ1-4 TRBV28 CASSLLEGGGKLFF TGTGCCAGCAGTTTGCTTGAGGGGGGGGGAAAACTGTTTTTT
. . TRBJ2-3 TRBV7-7 CASSLMRKDTQYF TGTGCTAGCAGCTTGATGAGAAAAGATACGCAGTATTTT
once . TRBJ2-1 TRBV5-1 CASGYDSYNEQFF TGCGCCAGCGGATACGACAGCTACAATGAGCAGTTCTTC
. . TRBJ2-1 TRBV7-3 CASSEQILAREQFF TGTGCCAGCAGCGAACAAATACTAGCAAGAGAGCAGTTCTTC
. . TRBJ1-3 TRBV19 CASSPRAYVSSGNTIYF TGTGCCAGTAGTCCGCGGGCCTATGTTAGCTCTGGAAACACCATATATTTT
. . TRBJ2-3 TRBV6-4 CASSDQATDTQYF TGTGCCAGCAGTGACCAGGCCACAGATACGCAGTATTTT
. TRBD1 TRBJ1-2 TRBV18 CASSPQQGGDGYTF TGTGCCAGCTCACCCCAACAGGGGGGTGATGGCTACACCTTC
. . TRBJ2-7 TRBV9 CASSPSDSSYEQYF TGTGCCAGCAGCCCCTCCGATAGCTCCTACGAGCAGTACTTC
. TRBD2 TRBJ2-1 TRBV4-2 CASSRASGYNEQFF TGTGCCAGCAGCCGGGCTAGCGGGTACAATGAGCAGTTCTTC
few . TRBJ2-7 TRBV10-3 CAISEGTAGYEQYF TGTGCCATCAGTGAAGGAACGGCGGGGTACGAGCAGTACTTC
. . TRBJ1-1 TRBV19 CASNPTGLNTEAFF TGTGCCAGTAACCCAACAGGTCTGAACACTGAAGCTTTCTTT
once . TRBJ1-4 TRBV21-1 CASSKTGCPVTGGEKLFF TGTGCCAGCAGCAAAACAGGTTGCCCCGTGACGGGAGGAGAAAAACTGTTTTTT
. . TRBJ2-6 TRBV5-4 CASSLDGSGANVLTF TGTGCCAGCAGCTTGGACGGCTCTGGGGCCAACGTCCTGACTTTC
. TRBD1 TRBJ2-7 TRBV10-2 CASSESNRGAYEQYF TGCGCCAGCAGTGAGTCGAACAGGGGGGCCTACGAGCAGTACTTC
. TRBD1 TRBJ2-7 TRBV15 CATSLRDRGGYEQYF TGTGCCACCAGCCTCCGGGACAGGGGGGGCTACGAGCAGTACTTC
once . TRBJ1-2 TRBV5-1 CASSLAVDYGYTF TGCGCCAGCAGCTTGGCCGTAGACTATGGCTACACCTTC
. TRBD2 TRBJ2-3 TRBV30 CAWSAFGLDTDTQYF TGTGCCTGGAGTGCCTTTGGACTAGATACAGATACGCAGTATTTT
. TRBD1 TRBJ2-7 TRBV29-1 CSVRSRDSPEQYF TGCAGCGTTAGGTCTAGGGACAGCCCCGAGCAGTACTTC
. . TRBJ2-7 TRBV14 CASSPRRAEEQYF TGTGCCAGCAGTCCCCGCAGGGCCGAGGAGCAGTACTTC
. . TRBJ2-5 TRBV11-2 CASSLVGTPGETQYF TGTGCCAGCAGCTTAGTCGGGACTCCGGGGGAGACCCAGTACTTC
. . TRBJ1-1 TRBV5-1 CASSWTYGTEAFF TGCGCCAGCAGCTGGACATACGGCACTGAAGCTTTCTTT
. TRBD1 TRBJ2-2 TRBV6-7 CASSYSTGRIGELFF TGTGCCAGCAGTTACTCGACAGGGCGAATCGGGGAGCTGTTTTTT
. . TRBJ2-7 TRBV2 CASRQTESSYEQYF TGTGCCAGCAGACAGACAGAGAGCTCCTACGAGCAGTACTTC
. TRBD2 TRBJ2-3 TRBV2 CASSEASGAPDTQYF TGTGCCAGCAGTGAGGCTAGCGGGGCGCCCGATACGCAGTATTTT
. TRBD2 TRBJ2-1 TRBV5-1 CASSLGSSGREVEQFF TGCGCCAGCAGCTTGGGTTCTAGCGGGAGGGAAGTTGAGCAGTTCTTC
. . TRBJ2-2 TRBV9 CASSVAVATGELFF TGTGCCAGCAGCGTAGCTGTAGCGACCGGGGAGCTGTTTTTT